This T cell receptor beta chain was identified in a study of blood T cell repertoires in COVID-19. Overall study context: T cells, B-cell-depleted T cells, or PBMCs supplied cDNA or gDNA.

CDR1 and CDR2 (germline): SGHDN, FVKESK. V gave up 4 bases and J gave up 3 bases; unmatched junction bases: 14. CDR3 size: 17 residues. As handled by the study authors: Scientists estimated how many nucleated cells there were by amplifying reference gene primers. Profiling relied on immunoSEQ multiplex PCR, and the TCRdb table lists in-frame clones only, not all of them. Clone size and V and J calls were adopted from that table, with D and trimming inferred from the DNA. Of about 120,000 clones listed, over 60% are singletons. The specimen was peripheral blood. The sequence was collected from a woman older than 75 with acute or convalescent COVID-19. The rearrangement uses TRBV14 and TRBJ2-7, with 8 bases matching TRBD1. CDR3 residues: CASSLKGRQGSFYEQYF. The CDR3 DNA reads TGTGCCAGCAGCCTCAAAGGGCGACAGGGGAGCTTCTACGAGCAGTACTTC.